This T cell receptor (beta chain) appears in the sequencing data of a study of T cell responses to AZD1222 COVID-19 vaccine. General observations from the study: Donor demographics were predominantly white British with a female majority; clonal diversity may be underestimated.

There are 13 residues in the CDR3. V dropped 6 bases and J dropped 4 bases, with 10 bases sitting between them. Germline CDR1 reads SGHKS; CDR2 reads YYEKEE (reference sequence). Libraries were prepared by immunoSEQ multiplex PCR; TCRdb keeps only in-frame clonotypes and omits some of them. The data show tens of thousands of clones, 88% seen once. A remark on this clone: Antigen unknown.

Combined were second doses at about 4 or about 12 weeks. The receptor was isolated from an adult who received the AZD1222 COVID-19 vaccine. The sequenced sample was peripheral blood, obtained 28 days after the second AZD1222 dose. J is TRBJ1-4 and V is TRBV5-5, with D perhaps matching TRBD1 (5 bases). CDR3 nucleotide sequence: TGTGCCAGCAAAGGGAGGGGTAATGAAAAACTGTTTTTT. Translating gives CASKGRGNEKLFF.